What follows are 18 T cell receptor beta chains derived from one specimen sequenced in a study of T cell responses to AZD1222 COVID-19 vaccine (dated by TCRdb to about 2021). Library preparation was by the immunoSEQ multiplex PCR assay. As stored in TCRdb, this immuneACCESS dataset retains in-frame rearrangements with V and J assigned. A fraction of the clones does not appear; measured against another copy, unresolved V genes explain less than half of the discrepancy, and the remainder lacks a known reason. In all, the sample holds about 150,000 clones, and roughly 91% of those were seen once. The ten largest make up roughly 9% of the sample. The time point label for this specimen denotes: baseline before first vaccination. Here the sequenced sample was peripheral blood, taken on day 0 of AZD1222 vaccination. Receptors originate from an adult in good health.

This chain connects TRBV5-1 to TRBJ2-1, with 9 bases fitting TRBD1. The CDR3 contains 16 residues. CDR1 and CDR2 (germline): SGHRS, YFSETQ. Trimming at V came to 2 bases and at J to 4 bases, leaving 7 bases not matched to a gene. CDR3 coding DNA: TGCGCCAGCAGCTTACCGCTGGGGACAGGGTACAATGAGCAGTTCTTC. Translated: CASSLPLGTGYNEQFF.

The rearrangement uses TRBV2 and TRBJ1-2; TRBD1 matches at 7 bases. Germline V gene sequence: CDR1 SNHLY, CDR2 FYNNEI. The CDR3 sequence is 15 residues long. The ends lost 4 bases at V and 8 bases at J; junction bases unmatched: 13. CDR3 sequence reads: CASSGGDSILKGYTF. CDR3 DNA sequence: TGTGCCAGCAGTGGGGGGGACAGTATCCTAAAGGGCTACACCTTC.

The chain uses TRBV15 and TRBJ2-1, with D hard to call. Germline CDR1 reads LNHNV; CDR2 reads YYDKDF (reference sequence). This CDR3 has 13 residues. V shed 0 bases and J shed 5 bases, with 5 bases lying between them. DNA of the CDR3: TGTGCCACCAGCAGAGATAGGGACAATGAGCAGTTCTTC. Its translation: CATSRDRDNEQFF.

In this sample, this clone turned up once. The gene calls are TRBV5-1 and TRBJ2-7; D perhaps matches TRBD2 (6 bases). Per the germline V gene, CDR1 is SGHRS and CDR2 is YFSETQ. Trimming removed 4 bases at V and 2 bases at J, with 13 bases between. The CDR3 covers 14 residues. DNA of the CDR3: TGCGCCAGCAGCCTGGCTAGCGCGACCTACGAGCAGTACTTC. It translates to CASSLASATYEQYF.

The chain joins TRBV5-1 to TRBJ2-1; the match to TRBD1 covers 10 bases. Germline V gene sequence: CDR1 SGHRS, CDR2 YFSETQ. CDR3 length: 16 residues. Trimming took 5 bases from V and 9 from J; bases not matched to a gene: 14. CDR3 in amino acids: CASSYDRDRGSGEQFF. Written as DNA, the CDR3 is TGCGCCAGCAGTTATGACCGGGACAGGGGCTCGGGTGAGCAGTTCTTC.

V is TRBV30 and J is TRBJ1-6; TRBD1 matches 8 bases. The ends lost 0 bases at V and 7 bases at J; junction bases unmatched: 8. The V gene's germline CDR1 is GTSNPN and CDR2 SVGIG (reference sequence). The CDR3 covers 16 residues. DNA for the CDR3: TGTGCCTGGAGTGTACAGGGGGGGGCCCTAAATTCACCCCTCCACTTT. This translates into CAWSVQGGALNSPLHF.

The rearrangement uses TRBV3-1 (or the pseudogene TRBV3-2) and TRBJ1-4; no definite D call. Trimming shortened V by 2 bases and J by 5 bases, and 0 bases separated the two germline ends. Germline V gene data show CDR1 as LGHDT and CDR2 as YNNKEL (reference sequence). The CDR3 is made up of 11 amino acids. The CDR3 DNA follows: TGTGCCAGCAGCCAAAATGAAAAACTGTTTTTT. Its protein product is CASSQNEKLFF.

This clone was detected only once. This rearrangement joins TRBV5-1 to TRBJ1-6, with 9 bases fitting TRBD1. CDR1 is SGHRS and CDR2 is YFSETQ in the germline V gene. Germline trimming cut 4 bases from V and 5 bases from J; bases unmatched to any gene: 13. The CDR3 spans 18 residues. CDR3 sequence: CASSPTPPGQGHNSPLHF. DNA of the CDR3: TGCGCCAGCAGCCCGACACCTCCGGGACAGGGACATAATTCACCCCTCCACTTT. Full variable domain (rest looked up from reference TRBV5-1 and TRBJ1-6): KAGVTQTPRYLIKTRGQQVTLSCSPISGHRSVSWYQQTPGQGLQFLFEYFSETQRNKGNFPGRFSGRQFSNSRSEMNVSTLELGDSALYLCASSPTPPGQGHNSPLHFGNGTRLTVT.

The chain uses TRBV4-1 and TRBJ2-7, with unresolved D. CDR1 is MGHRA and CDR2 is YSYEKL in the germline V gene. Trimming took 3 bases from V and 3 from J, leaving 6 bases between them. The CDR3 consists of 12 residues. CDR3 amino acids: CASSHGDYEQYF. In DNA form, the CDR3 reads TGCGCCAGCAGCCACGGTGACTACGAGCAGTACTTC.

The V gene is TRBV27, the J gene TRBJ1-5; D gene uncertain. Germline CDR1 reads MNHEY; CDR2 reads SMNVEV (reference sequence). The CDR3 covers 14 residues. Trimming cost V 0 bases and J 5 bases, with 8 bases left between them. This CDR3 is CASSLSTSYQPQHF. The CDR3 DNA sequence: TGTGCCAGCAGTTTATCAACGTCTTATCAGCCCCAGCATTTT.

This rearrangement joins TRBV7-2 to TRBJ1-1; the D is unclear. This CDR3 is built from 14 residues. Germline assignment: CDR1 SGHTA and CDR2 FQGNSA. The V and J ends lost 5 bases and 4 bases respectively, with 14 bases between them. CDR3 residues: CASSPSLGRTEAFF. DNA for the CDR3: TGTGCCAGCAGCCCCTCTCTAGGGCGCACTGAAGCTTTCTTT.

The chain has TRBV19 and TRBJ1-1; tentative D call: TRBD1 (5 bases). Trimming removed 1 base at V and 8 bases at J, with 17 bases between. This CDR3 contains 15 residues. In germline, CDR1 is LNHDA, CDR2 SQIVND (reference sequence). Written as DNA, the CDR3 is TGTGCCAGTAGTATAGGGGTTGGGGCTATGAGCGAAGCTTTCTTT. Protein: CASSIGVGAMSEAFF. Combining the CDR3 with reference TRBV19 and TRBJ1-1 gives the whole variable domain DGGITQSPKYLFRKEGQNVTLSCEQNLNHDAMYWYRQDPGQGLRLIYYSQIVNDFQKGDIAEGYSVSREKKESFPLTVTSAQKNPTAFYLCASSIGVGAMSEAFFGQGTRLTVV.

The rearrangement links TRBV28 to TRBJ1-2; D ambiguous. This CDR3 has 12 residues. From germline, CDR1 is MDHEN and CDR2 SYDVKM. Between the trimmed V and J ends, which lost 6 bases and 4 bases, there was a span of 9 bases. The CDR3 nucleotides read TGTGCCAGCAGCCCCTCGGGCTATGGCTACACCTTC. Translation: CASSPSGYGYTF.

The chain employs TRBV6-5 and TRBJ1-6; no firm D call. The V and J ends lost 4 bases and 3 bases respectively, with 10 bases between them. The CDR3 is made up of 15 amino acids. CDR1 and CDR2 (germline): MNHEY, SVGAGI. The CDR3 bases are TGTGCCAGCAGTTTCGACCTAGACTATAATTCACCCCTCCACTTT. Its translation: CASSFDLDYNSPLHF.

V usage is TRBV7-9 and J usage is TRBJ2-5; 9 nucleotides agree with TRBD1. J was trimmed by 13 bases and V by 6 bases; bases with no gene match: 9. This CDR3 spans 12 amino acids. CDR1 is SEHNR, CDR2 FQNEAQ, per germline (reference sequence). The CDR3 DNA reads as TGTGCCAGCAGTCTACAGGGGGCCTCGGGGTACTTC. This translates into CASSLQGASGYF.

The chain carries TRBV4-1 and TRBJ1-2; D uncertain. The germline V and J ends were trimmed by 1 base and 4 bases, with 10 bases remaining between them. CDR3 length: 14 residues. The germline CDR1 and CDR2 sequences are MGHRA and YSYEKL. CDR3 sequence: CASSQVEQLYGYTF. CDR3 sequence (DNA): TGCGCCAGCAGCCAAGTTGAACAGCTCTATGGCTACACCTTC.

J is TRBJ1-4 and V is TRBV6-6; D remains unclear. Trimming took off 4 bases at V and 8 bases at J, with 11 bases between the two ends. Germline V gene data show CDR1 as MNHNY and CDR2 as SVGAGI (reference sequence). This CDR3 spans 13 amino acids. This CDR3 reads CASSLEAWEKLFF. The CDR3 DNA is TGTGCCAGCAGTTTGGAAGCCTGGGAAAAACTGTTTTTT.

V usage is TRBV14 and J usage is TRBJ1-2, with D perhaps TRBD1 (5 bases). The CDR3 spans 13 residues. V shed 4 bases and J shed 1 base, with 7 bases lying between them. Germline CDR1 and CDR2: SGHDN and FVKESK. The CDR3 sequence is CASSRDSNYGYTF. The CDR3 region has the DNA TGTGCCAGCAGCCGAGACAGTAACTATGGCTACACCTTC.